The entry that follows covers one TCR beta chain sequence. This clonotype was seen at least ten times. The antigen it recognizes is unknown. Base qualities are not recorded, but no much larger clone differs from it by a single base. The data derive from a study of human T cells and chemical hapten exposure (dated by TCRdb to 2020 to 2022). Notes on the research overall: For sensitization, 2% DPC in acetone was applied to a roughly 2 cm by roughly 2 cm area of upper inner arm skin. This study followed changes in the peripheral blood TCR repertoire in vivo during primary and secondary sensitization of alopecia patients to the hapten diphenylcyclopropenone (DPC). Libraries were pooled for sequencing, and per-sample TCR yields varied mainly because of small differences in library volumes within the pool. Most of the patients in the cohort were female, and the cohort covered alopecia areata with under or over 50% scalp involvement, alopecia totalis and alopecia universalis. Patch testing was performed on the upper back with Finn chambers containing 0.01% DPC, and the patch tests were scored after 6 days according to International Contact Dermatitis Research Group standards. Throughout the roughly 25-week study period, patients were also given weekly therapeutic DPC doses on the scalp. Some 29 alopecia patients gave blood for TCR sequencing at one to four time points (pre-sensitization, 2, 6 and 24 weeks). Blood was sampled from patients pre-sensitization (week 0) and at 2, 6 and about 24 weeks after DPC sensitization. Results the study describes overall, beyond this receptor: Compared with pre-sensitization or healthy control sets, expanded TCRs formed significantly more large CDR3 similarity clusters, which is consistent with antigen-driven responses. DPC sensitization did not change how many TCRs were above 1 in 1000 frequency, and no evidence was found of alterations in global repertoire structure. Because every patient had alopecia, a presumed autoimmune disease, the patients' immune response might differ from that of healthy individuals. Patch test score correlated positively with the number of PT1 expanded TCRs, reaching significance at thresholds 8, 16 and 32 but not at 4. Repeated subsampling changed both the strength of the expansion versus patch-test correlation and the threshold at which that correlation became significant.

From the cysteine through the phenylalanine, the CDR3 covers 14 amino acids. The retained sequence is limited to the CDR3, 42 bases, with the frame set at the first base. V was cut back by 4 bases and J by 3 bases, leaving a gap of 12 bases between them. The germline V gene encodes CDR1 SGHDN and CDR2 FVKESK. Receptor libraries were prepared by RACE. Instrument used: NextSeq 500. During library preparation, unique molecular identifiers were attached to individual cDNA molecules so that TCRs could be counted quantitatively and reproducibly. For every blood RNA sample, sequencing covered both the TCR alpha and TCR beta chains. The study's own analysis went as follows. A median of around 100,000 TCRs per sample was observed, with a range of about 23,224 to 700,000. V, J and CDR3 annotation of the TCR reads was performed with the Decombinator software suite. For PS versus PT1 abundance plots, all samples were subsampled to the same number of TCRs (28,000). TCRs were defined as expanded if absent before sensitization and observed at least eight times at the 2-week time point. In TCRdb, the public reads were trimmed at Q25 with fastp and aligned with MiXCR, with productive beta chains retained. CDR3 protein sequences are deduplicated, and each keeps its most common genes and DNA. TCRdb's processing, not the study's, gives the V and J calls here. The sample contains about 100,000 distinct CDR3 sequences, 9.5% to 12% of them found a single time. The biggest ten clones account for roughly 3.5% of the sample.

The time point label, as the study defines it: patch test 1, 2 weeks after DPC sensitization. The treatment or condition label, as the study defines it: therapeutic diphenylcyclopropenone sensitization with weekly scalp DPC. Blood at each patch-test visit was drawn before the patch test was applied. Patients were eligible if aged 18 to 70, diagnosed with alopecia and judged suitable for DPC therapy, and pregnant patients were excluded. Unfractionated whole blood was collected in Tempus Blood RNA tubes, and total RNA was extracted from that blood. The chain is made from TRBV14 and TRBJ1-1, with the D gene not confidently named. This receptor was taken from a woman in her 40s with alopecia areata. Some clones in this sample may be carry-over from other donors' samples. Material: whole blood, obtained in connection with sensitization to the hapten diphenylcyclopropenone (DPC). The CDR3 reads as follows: CASSLGQPYTEAFF. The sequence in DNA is TGTGCCAGCAGCCTCGGCCAGCCTTACACTGAAGCTTTCTTT.